This TCR beta chain was retrieved from a study of spatial heterogeneity in lung cancer. This clonotype was seen a handful of times. MiXCR, applied by TCRdb to the 5' RACE reads, yields one record per CDR3 protein. The sample includes 9,000 to 10,000 distinct CDR3 sequences, about 25% of them seen just once. After removal of 7 bases from V and 2 bases from J, the junction contained 6 bases not matched to a gene. This CDR3 has 15 residues. Germline V gene sequence: CDR1 SNHLY, CDR2 FYNNEI. Time point here: blood at routine non-recurrence follow-up after resection. Whole RNA from tumor, nontumor lung or frozen PBMC was sequenced unsorted.

The specimen comprised PBMCs, sampled at follow-up. The sequence was obtained from a female donor with early-stage non-small cell lung cancer. This rearrangement joins TRBV2 to TRBJ2-2; 8 bases are a match to TRBD2. CDR3 in amino acids: CASTITSGNTGELFF. DNA for the CDR3: TGTGCCAGCACGATAACTAGCGGCAACACCGGGGAGCTGTTTTTT.